This TCR beta chain was recovered during a study of response to subunit inactivated influenza vaccine. With 5 bases removed from V and 2 bases from J, the gap between germline ends came to 12 bases. There are 15 residues in the CDR3. Germline V gives CDR1 LNHDA, CDR2 SQIVND (reference sequence). A word on this clonotype: The antigen remains unidentified.

TCRdb used MiXCR to reprocess the RT-PCR reads, holding one entry per CDR3 protein. The top ten clones hold 10% of a sample with around 520,000 distinct CDR3 sequences, 12% of them seen once. The study's findings and limits: The authors put forward the suggestion that each seasonal influenza vaccination may bring in only a limited number of new T cells.

The chain joins TRBV19 to TRBJ2-2; tentatively, D is TRBD2 (5 bases). The clonotype comes from a man aged 45-65 years who received an inactivated influenza vaccine. The sample was PBMCs from blood, taken on the day of vaccination. The CDR3 here is CASSVRRGNTGELFF. The CDR3 DNA sequence: TGTGCCAGTAGTGTGCGACGGGGAAACACCGGGGAGCTGTTTTTT.